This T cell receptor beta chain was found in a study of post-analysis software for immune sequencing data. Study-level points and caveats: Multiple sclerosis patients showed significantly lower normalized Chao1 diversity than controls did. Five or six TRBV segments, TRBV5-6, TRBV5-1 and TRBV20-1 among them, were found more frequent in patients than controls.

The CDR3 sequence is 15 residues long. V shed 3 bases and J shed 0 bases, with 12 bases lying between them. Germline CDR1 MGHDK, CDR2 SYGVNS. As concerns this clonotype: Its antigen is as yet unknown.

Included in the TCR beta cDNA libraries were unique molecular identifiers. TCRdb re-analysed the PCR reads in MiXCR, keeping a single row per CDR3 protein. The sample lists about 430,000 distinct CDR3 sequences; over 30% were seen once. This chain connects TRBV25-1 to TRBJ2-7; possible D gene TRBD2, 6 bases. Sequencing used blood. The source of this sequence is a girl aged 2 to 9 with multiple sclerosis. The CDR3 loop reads CASSDISGLSYEQYF. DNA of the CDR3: TGTGCCAGCAGTGATATTAGCGGCCTCTCCTACGAGCAGTACTTC.